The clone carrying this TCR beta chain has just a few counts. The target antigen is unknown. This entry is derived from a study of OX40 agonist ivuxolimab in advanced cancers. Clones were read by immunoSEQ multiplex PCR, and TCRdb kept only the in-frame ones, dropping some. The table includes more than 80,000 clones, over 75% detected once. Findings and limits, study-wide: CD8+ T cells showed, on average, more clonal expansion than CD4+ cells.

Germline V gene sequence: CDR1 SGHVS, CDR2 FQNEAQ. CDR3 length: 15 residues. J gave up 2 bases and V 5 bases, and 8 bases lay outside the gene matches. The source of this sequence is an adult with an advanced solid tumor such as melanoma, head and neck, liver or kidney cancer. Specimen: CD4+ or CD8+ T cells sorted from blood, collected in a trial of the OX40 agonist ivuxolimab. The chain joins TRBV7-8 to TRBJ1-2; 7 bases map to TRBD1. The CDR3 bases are TGTGCCAGCAGCCCAGCAGGGGGGATGAACTATGGCTACACCTTC. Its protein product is CASSPAGGMNYGYTF.